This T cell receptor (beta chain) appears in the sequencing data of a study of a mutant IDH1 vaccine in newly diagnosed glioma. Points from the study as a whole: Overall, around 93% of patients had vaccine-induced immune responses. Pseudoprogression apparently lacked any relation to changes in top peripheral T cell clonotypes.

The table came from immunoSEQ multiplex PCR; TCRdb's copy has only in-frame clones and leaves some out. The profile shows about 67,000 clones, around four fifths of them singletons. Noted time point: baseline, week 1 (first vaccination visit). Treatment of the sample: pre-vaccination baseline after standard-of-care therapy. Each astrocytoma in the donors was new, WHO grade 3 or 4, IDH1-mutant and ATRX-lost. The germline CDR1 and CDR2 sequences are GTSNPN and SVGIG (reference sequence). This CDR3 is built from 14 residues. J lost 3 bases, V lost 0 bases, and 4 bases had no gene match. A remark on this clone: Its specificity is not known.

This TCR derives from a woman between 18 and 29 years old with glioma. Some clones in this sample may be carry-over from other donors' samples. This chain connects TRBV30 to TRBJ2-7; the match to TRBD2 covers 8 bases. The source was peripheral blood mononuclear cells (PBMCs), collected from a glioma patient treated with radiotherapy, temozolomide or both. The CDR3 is CAWSVGGVGYEQYF. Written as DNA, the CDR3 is TGTGCCTGGAGTGTCGGGGGGGTCGGCTACGAGCAGTACTTC.